The present T cell receptor beta chain was sequenced within a study of T cells in localized non-small cell lung cancer. Study-level findings and limits: Greater blood T cell density accompanied longer overall survival. Appearances in adjacent lung were noted for a median 57 of the top 100 tumor clones.

To note about this clone: What it recognizes is unknown.

Clones were sequenced by immunoSEQ multiplex PCR, and TCRdb holds only the in-frame ones, with some missing. The table includes about 40,000 clones, more than 85% detected once. CDR1 and CDR2 (germline): SGDLS, YYNGEE. Trimming stripped 0 bases from V and 2 bases from J, with 6 bases between. CDR3 length: 13 amino acids. The chain links TRBV9 to TRBJ2-7, with unresolved D. The receptor was derived from a woman aged 35-75 years with stage II lung adenocarcinoma. The sample in question was PBMCs, obtained before any cancer treatment. In nucleotides, the CDR3 is TGTGCCAGCAGCGTAGCGTCGGCCTACGAGCAGTACTTC. Amino acid sequence: CASSVASAYEQYF. The complete variable domain, with remaining parts taken from reference TRBV9 and TRBJ2-7, reads DSGVTQTPKHLITATGQRVTLRCSPRSGDLSVYWYQQSLDQGLQFLIQYYNGEERAKGNILERFSAQQFPDLHSELNLSSLELGDSALYFCASSVASAYEQYFGPGTRLTVT.